Listed below are T cell receptor beta chains from one sample, sequenced in a study of CD8 T cells in Susac syndrome. TCRdb reprocessed the immunoSEQ multiplex PCR reads via MiXCR and lists one record per CDR3 protein. The data show about 150,000 distinct CDR3 sequences, 95% seen once. Sequenced material: CD4+ T cells from PBMCs. The receptors were gathered from a human donor with Susac syndrome. Both conserved end residues are trimmed from each CDR3. The order of the fields is J gene, clone size, V gene, CDR3 protein. Not all rows give a size; the values are once, few, many and, for expanded clones, a class.

j_call: TRBJ2-1; clone_size: .; v_call: TRBV15; cdr3_aa: ATSGLAGGNEQF
j_call: TRBJ1-5; clone_size: .; v_call: TRBV27; cdr3_aa: ASSSRPGTGNQPQH
j_call: TRBJ2-7; clone_size: .; v_call: TRBV29-1; cdr3_aa: SVEDLNYEQY
j_call: TRBJ2-1; clone_size: .; v_call: TRBV10-3; cdr3_aa: ATTRLAGSDNEQF
j_call: TRBJ2-5; clone_size: .; v_call: TRBV29-1; cdr3_aa: SVEYSGVGETQY
j_call: TRBJ1-2; clone_size: .; v_call: TRBV29-1; cdr3_aa: SVEEMFGHAYGYT
j_call: TRBJ1-6; clone_size: once; v_call: TRBV7-2; cdr3_aa: ASSLVPGGNSPLH
j_call: TRBJ2-5; clone_size: .; v_call: TRBV20-1; cdr3_aa: SASLGQETQY
j_call: TRBJ1-5; clone_size: .; v_call: TRBV20-1; cdr3_aa: SATGGSQPQH
j_call: TRBJ2-1; clone_size: .; v_call: TRBV9; cdr3_aa: ASSVSGGASDEQF
j_call: TRBJ2-7; clone_size: .; v_call: TRBV5-1; cdr3_aa: ASSSFRQYEQY
j_call: TRBJ2-7; clone_size: .; v_call: TRBV9; cdr3_aa: ASSVTIGDEQY
j_call: TRBJ2-1; clone_size: once; v_call: TRBV12-3/TRBV12-4; cdr3_aa: ASSLTSASYNEQF
j_call: TRBJ2-5; clone_size: .; v_call: TRBV20-1; cdr3_aa: SARHQETQY
j_call: TRBJ2-6; clone_size: .; v_call: TRBV3-1; cdr3_aa: ASSQRAGDNVLT
j_call: TRBJ2-5; clone_size: .; v_call: TRBV3-1; cdr3_aa: ASSQPTSGGETQY
j_call: TRBJ1-6; clone_size: .; v_call: TRBV6-2/TRBV6-3; cdr3_aa: ASSYSVTRNSPLH
j_call: TRBJ2-1; clone_size: .; v_call: TRBV9; cdr3_aa: ASSLETDNYNEQF
j_call: TRBJ1-2; clone_size: once; v_call: TRBV24-1; cdr3_aa: ATSDSTRRDGYT
j_call: TRBJ2-1; clone_size: .; v_call: TRBV19; cdr3_aa: ASSRLADYNEQF
j_call: TRBJ2-1; clone_size: .; v_call: TRBV20-1; cdr3_aa: SARSLNEQF
j_call: TRBJ1-2; clone_size: .; v_call: TRBV11-2; cdr3_aa: ASSPTGAPNYGYT
j_call: TRBJ1-1; clone_size: .; v_call: TRBV7-9; cdr3_aa: ASSPRGTEAF
j_call: TRBJ2-5; clone_size: once; v_call: TRBV20-1; cdr3_aa: SARGQGAETQY
j_call: TRBJ2-1; clone_size: .; v_call: TRBV9; cdr3_aa: ASSYRGDYNEQF
j_call: TRBJ2-2; clone_size: .; v_call: TRBV1; cdr3_aa: TSSQEVPHTGELF
j_call: TRBJ2-7; clone_size: .; v_call: TRBV29-1; cdr3_aa: SGARTNTEQY
j_call: TRBJ2-7; clone_size: .; v_call: TRBV20-1; cdr3_aa: SAREGGWAYEQY
j_call: TRBJ1-2; clone_size: .; v_call: TRBV2; cdr3_aa: ASRGQEAGGYT
j_call: TRBJ2-3; clone_size: .; v_call: TRBV4-1; cdr3_aa: ASSQDWAGGATDTQY
j_call: TRBJ1-2; clone_size: .; v_call: TRBV9; cdr3_aa: ASSVDSIRGYT
j_call: TRBJ1-6; clone_size: .; v_call: TRBV20-1; cdr3_aa: SARITGGNSPLH